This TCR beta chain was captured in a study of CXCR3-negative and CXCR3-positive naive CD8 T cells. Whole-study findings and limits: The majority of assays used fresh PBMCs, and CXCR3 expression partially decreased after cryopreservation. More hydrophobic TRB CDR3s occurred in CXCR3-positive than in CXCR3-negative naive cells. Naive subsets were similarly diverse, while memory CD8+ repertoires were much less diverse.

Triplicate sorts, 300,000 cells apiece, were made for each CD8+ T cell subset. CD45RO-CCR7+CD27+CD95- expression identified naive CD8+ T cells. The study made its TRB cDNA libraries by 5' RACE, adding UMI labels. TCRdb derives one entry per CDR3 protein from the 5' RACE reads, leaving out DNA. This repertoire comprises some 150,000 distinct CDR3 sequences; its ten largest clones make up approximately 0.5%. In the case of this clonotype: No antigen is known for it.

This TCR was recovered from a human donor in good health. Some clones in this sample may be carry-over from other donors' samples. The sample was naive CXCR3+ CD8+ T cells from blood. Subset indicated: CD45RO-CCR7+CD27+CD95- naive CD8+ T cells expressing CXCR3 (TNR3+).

CDR3 in amino acids: CASRTVLAGGPREQFF. The genes are TRBV6-1 and TRBJ2-1; TCRdb selects TRBD2, and the lack of DNA leaves this call unchecked. The V gene's germline CDR1 is MNHNS and CDR2 SASEGT. This CDR3 has 16 amino acids.